Shown below are 7 T cell receptor beta chains from a single sample sequenced in a study of cytotoxic CD8 clonotypes in ibrutinib-treated CLL. Method: immunoSEQ multiplex PCR; TCRdb's copy keeps in-frame clones and lacks some. Here the sample spans about 300,000 clones, around 77% being singletons. Sample: PBMCs, taken at disease progression, from a patient treated with ibrutinib. These receptors were obtained from a human donor with chronic lymphocytic leukemia.

DNA of the CDR3: TGTGCCAGCAGCTTAACAGGGGCGATTAATGAAAAACTGTTTTTT. This codes for CASSLTGAINEKLFF. The chain recombines TRBV7-3 with TRBJ1-4; D might be TRBD1 (5 bases). The CDR3 loop spans 15 amino acids. V dropped 0 bases and J dropped 4 bases, with 9 bases sitting between them. Germline CDR1 is SGHTA and CDR2 is FQGTGA.

This sequence joins TRBV29-1 and TRBJ1-6; possibly TRBD1 for D (6 bases). Germline-derived CDR1 and CDR2 are SQVTM and ANQGSEA. The germline V and J ends were trimmed by 6 bases and 6 bases, with 12 bases remaining between them. The CDR3 loop spans 13 amino acids. The chain's CDR3 is CSVRQETNSPLHF. The CDR3, as DNA: TGCAGCGTGCGACAGGAGACTAATTCACCCCTCCACTTT.

V usage is TRBV7-6 and J usage is TRBJ1-5; D is perhaps TRBD1 (5 bases). Germline CDR1 and CDR2: SGHVS and FNYEAQ. The CDR3 has 14 amino acids. V was shortened by 5 bases and J by 6 bases, with 14 bases between the two germline ends. CDR3 region: CASSRDRSGQPQHF. CDR3 DNA: TGTGCCAGCAGCAGAGACAGAAGCGGTCAGCCCCAGCATTTT.

The rearrangement links TRBV27 to TRBJ1-5, with D possibly matching TRBD1 (5 bases). The CDR3 extends over 16 amino acids. Trimming shortened V by 3 bases and J by 5 bases, and 17 bases separated the two germline ends. CDR1 is MNHEY and CDR2 is SMNVEV in the germline V gene (reference sequence). The DNA of the CDR3 is TGTGCCAGCAGTTTTAGGGGAAAGAACAGCCATCAGCCCCAGCATTTT. Translated: CASSFRGKNSHQPQHF.

V is TRBV4-1 and J is TRBJ2-7; 8 nucleotides line up with TRBD1. The CDR3 loop spans 13 amino acids. Germline trimming cut 3 bases from V and 7 bases from J; bases unmatched to any gene: 5. Germline CDR1 MGHRA, CDR2 YSYEKL. CDR3 DNA: TGCGCCAGCAGCCAGGACAGGGTTCGGGAGCAGTACTTC. It is translated as CASSQDRVREQYF.

The CDR3 DNA sequence: TGTGCCAGCAGTCCCCCTGTGGGGAGCACAGATACGCAGTATTTT. This gives the protein CASSPPVGSTDTQYF. The chain links TRBV27 to TRBJ2-3; D remains unclear. The germline V gene has CDR1 MNHEY and CDR2 SMNVEV (reference sequence). The length of the CDR3 is 15 residues. V was trimmed by 5 bases and J by 0 bases, leaving 12 bases between them.

The J gene is TRBJ2-1, the V gene TRBV6-5; a possible D gene is TRBD2 (6 bases). This CDR3 region has 15 residues. Trimming cost V 6 bases and J 2 bases, with 14 bases left between them. CDR1 and CDR2 (germline): MNHEY, SVGAGI. The CDR3, as DNA: TGTGCCAGCAGGCCCCCGGGACTCACCTACAATGAGCAGTTCTTC. Its translation: CASRPPGLTYNEQFF.